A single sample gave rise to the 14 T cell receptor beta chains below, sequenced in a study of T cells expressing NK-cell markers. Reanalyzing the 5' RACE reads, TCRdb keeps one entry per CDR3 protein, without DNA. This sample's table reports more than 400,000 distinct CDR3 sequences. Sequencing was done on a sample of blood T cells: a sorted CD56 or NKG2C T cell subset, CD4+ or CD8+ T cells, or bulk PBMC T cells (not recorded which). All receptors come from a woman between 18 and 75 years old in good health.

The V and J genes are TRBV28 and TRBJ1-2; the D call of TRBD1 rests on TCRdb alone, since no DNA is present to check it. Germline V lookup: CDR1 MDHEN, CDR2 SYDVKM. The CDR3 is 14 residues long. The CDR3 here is CASSFGGTGQGYTF.

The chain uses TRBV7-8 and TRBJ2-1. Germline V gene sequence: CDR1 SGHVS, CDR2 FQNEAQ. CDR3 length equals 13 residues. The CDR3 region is CASSLENYNEQFF.

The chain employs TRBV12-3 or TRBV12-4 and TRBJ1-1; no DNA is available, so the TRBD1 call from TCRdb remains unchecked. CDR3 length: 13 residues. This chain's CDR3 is CASRLFGGTEAFF.

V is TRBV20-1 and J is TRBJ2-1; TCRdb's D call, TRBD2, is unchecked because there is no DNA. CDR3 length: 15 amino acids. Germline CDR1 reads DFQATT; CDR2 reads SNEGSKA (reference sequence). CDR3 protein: CSARVGTSGGNEQFF.

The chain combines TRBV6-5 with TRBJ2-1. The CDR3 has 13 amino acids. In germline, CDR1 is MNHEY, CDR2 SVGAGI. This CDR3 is CASSPSVGTGQFF.

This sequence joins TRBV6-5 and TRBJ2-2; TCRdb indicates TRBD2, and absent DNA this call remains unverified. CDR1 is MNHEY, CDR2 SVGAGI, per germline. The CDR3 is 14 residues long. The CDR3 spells CASSLSEGSGELFF.

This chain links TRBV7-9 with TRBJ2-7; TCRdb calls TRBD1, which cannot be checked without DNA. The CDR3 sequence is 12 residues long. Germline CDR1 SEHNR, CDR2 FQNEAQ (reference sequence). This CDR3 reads CASSPGRNEQYF. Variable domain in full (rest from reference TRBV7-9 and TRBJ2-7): DTGVSQNPRHKITKRGQNVTFRCDPISEHNRLYWYRQTLGQGPEFLTYFQNEAQLEKSRLLSDRFSAERPKGSFSTLEIQRTEQGDSAMYLCASSPGRNEQYFGPGTRLTVT.

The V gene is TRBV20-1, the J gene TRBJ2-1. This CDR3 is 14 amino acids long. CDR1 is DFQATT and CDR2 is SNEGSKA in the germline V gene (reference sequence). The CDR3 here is CSARDPGGYNEQFF.

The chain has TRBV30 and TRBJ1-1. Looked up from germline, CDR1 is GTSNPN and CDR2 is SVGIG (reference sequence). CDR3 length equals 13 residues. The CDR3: CAWSGRANTEAFF.

This chain's CDR3 is CASSIGVLYGYTF. V is TRBV19 and J is TRBJ1-2. CDR3 length: 13 amino acids. CDR1 and CDR2 (germline): LNHDA, SQIVND (reference sequence).

The CDR3 reads CASSTTGPRGYTF. The rearrangement joins TRBV12-3 or TRBV12-4 to TRBJ1-2; no DNA is available, so the TRBD1 call from TCRdb remains unchecked. The CDR3 totals 13 residues.

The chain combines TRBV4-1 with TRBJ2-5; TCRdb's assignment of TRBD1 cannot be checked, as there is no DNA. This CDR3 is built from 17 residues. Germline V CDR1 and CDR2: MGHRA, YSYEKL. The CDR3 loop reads CASSQPTAGRGQETQYF.

CDR3 loop: CASSEYGLASEQFF. V gene TRBV9 combines with J gene TRBJ2-1; TCRdb designates TRBD2, a call that cannot be tested without DNA. In germline, CDR1 is SGDLS, CDR2 YYNGEE. CDR3 size: 14 residues.

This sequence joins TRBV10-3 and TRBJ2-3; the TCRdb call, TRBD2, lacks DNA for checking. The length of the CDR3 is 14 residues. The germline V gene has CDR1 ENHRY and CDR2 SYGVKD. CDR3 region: CAISDKEGTDTQYF.